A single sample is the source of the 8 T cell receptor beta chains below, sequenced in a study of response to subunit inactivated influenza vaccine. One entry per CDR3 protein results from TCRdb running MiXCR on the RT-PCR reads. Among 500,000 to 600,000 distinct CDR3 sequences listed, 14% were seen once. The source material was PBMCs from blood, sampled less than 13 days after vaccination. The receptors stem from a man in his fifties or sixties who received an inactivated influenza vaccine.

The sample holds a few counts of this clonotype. CDR3 coding DNA: TGTGCCAGCAGCAAAATCATTCTGACAGGAAACAATGAGCAGTTCTTC. As protein: CASSKIILTGNNEQFF. This chain links TRBV7-9 with TRBJ2-1, with a tentative D call TRBD1 (6 bases). The V gene's germline CDR1 is SEHNR and CDR2 FQNEAQ (reference sequence). CDR3 length: 16 amino acids. V dropped 5 bases and J dropped 5 bases, with 19 bases sitting between them.

Written as DNA, the CDR3 is TGTGCCAGCAGCTTAGAGACTGGGCGCACGGGGCAGTACTTC. It encodes CASSLETGRTGQYF. The V gene is TRBV7-2, the J gene TRBJ2-7; D remains unclear. The germline CDR1 and CDR2 sequences are SGHTA and FQGNSA. Trimming cost V 1 base and J 9 bases, with 16 bases left between them. CDR3 length: 14 residues.

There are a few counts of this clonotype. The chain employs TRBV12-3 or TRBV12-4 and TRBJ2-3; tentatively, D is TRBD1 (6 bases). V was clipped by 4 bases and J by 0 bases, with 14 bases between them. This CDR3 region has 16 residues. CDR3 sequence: CASSSRQERSTDTQYF. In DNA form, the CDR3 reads TGTGCCAGCAGTTCCAGACAGGAGAGGAGCACAGATACGCAGTATTTT.

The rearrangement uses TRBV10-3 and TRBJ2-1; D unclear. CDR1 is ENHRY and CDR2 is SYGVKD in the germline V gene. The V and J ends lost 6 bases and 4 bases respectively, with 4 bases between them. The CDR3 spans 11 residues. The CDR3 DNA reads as TGTGCCATCAGGACTTACAATGAGCAGTTCTTC. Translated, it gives CAIRTYNEQFF.

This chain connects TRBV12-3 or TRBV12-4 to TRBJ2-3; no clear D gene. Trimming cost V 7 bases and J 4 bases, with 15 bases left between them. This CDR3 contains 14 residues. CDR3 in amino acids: CASTSPGFSDTQYF. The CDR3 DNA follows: TGTGCCAGCACCTCCCCAGGCTTTTCAGATACGCAGTATTTT.

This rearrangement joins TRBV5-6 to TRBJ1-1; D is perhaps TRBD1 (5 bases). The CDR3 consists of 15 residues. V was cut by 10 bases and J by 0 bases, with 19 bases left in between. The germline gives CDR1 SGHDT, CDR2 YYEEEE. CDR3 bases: TGTGCCCGAAATCACGGGGGTCCCATGAACACTGAAGCTTTCTTT. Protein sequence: CARNHGGPMNTEAFF.

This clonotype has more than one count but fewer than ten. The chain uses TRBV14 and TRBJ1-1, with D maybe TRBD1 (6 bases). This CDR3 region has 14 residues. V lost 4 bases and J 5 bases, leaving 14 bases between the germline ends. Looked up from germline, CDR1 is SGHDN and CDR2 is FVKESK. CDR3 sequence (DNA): TGTGCCAGCAGCCGGGGACATACAAGGACTGAAGCTTTCTTT. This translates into CASSRGHTRTEAFF.

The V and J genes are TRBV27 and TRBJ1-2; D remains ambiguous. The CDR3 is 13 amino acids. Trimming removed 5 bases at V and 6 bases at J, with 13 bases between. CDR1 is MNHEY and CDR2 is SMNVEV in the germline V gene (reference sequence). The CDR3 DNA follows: TGTGCCAGCAGTCGAGGGCCGGCGGATGGCTACACCTTC. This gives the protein CASSRGPADGYTF.